This T cell receptor beta chain was found in a study of blood T cell repertoires in COVID-19. The wider study: Sources were T cells, B-cell-depleted T cells, or PBMCs; the material itself was cDNA or gDNA.

Per the original data handling: The assay estimated nucleated cells by amplifying reference gene primers. Profiled with immunoSEQ multiplex PCR; TCRdb holds only in-frame clones, not every one. V and J calls and clone size follow that table, whereas D and trimming were derived from the DNA. The profile shows some 330,000 clones, 70% to 90% of them singletons. V was clipped by 2 bases and J by 3 bases; unmatched bases: 6. CDR1 is SGHRS and CDR2 is YFSETQ in the germline V gene. CDR3 length equals 15 residues. The V and J genes are TRBV5-1 and TRBJ2-3, with 7 bases aligning to TRBD2. This receptor was identified in a woman aged 45-65 years with active or convalescent COVID-19. Sequenced: peripheral blood. This CDR3 is CASSFGAGETDTQYF. As DNA, the CDR3 is TGCGCCAGCAGCTTTGGGGCGGGAGAGACAGATACGCAGTATTTT.